This TCR beta chain is drawn from a study of blood T cell repertoires in COVID-19. Study summary: Donors in the United States, Italy and Spain gave samples during acute or convalescent COVID-19. PBMCs, B-cell-depleted T cells, or T cells provided the cDNA or gDNA that made up the material.

Assay: immunoSEQ multiplex PCR; the TCRdb copy retains only in-frame clones and omits some. The sample holds under 300,000 clones, about 89% seen once. Resolution of symptoms, clearance, or two negative PCRs was present in recovered Cohort 3 donors. CDR3 length: 15 amino acids. Unmatched junction bases numbered 4, after V lost 3 bases and J lost 5 bases. CDR1 and CDR2 (germline): SGDLS, YYNGEE. J is TRBJ1-6 and V is TRBV9; 8 bases agree with TRBD1. Sequencing input: PBMCs or T cells enriched from blood (not recorded which). This receptor was obtained from a woman in her thirties or forties who had recovered from COVID-19. The CDR3 reads CASSGRDRNNSPLHF. CDR3 DNA: TGTGCCAGCAGCGGGCGGGACAGGAATAATTCACCCCTCCACTTT.